The sequence of this TCR beta chain was determined in a study of CD8+ T cells in alopecia areata. Turning to the study itself: The drug, tofacitinib, lasted 6 to 18 months, followed by 6 months off drug. Whole-study results and caveats: Many expanded lesional clones persisted during tofacitinib (in both scalp and blood).

The treatment here: oral pan-JAK inhibitor, 5-10 mg twice daily. Lesional scalp punch biopsies and peripheral blood came from alopecia areata patients. For this clone: What it binds is unknown.

RNA extraction was followed by reverse transcription into cDNA, which acted as the sequencing template. The protocol was immunoSEQ multiplex PCR, while the TCRdb copy is restricted to in-frame clones and leaves out a portion. The sample contains about 160,000 clones, less than 70% of which appear only once. The CDR3 spans 14 residues. CDR1 ENHRY and CDR2 SYGVKD come from the germline V gene. J gave up 2 bases and V 5 bases, and 4 bases lay outside the gene matches. The receptor's source is a human donor with alopecia areata. The sequencing here drew on CD4+ T cells sorted from blood, taken at week 4, from a patient treated with tofacitinib. The rearrangement joins TRBV10-3 to TRBJ2-5, with TRBD2 matching 8 bases. In DNA, the CDR3 is TGTGCCATCAGTATCGGCGGGGGGCAAGAGACCCAGTACTTC. Residues: CAISIGGGQETQYF.